What follows describes a single TCR beta chain. The antigen it binds to is not known. No base qualities exist here, and no much larger clone lies one base off it. The source of the sample is a study of radiotherapy plus CTLA-4 blockade in lung cancer (dated by TCRdb to the late 2010s). Study-level background: Among the enrolled patients, approximately 17% had an objective response, and around 31% reached disease control. Overall results and qualifications from the work: Early dynamic changes in blood T cell clones, together with increased serum interferon-beta after radiation, were reported as the strongest predictors of response. After treatment with radiotherapy and ipilimumab, TCR clones that came from tumors expanded in the peripheral blood.

The library relied on the immunoSEQ multiplex PCR assay. As stored in TCRdb, this immuneACCESS dataset retains in-frame rearrangements with V and J assigned. A fraction of the clones does not appear; measured against another copy, unresolved V genes explain less than half of the discrepancy, and the remainder lacks a known reason. The sample has around 82,000 clones on record, around nine tenths of them singletons. The ten largest clones take up roughly a sixth of the sample. Focal radiation therapy combined with CTLA-4 blockade (ipilimumab) was tested in patients with chemo-refractory metastatic non-small-cell lung cancer. V is shortened by 4 bases, J by 2 bases, and the region joining them spans 15 bases. In the germline V gene, CDR1 corresponds to SGHRS and CDR2 to YFSETQ. Counted from cysteine to phenylalanine, this CDR3 has 15 amino acids. CDR3 DNA is the only sequence kept; it has 45 bases, read in frame from the first base.

The sequenced sample was peripheral blood, obtained from a patient treated with radiotherapy plus ipilimumab. This sequence originates from a human donor with non-small cell lung cancer that progressed on radiotherapy plus ipilimumab. The chain is encoded by TRBV5-1 joined to TRBJ1-2, and TRBD1 may be the D gene, going by 5 matching bases. The bases read TGCGCCAGCAGCCCCAGTGGGGCCTCAAACTATGGCTACACCTTC. Translation gives CASSPSGASNYGYTF.